Detailed here is one T cell receptor beta chain. Its specific antigen is unknown. No base-level quality is on record; no much larger clone is a single base apart. The V and J ends are trimmed by 1 base and 6 bases, leaving 6 bases between them. Reading from cysteine to phenylalanine, the CDR3 counts 13 amino acids. Of the read, only the CDR3 DNA is kept; its 39 bases are in frame from base 1. CDR1 and CDR2 (MNHEY, SVGAGI) derive from the germline V gene. The data are from a study of T cell responses to AZD1222 COVID-19 vaccine (dated by TCRdb to the early 2020s). As for the study more broadly: Because spike-specific TCR depth and breadth did not differ between the two schedules, AZD1222 recipients who got a second dose at roughly 4 weeks were pooled with those who got a second dose at roughly 12 weeks. Trial participants were enrolled into age subgroups of 18-55, 56-69 and 70-plus years, which contained around 150, 29 and 61 TCR-sequenced participants, respectively. A total of about 240 trial participants underwent TCR sequencing, of whom 207 received two doses of AZD1222 and around 26 received two doses of the MenACWY control vaccine. Overall study outcomes, separate from this receptor: In the small 56-69-year group, the increase in depth fell short of significance, most likely because of low power. Reportedly, almost half of the unique spike-specific TCRs recognized epitopes lying outside the regions that are mutated in the B.1.351 and B.1.1.7 variants. Only five to seven AZD1222 recipients were SARS-CoV-2 seropositive at baseline, limiting conclusions about previously exposed vaccinees. After two AZD1222 doses, spike-specific TCR breadth and depth were significantly higher than at day 0 and than in MenACWY recipients. CD4 TCRs associated with the vaccine covered the entire spike protein, and the dominant responses were in regions 160-218 and 743-854. Participants were mostly white British, with more females than males. The authors suggested clonal diversity may have been underestimated. Because no day 14 peak-response samples were available, the repertoires could be characterized only after the peak T cell response.

The CDR3 regions of human TCRbeta chains were analyzed by immunosequencing. In the authors' own workflow: TCRs in the repertoires were matched against a reference library of SARS-CoV-2-specific TCRs that had been generated with the MIRA antigen-specificity platform. Breadth was defined as the fraction of unique TCRs that were SARS-CoV-2-associated. Depth was defined as the fraction of total T cells that were SARS-CoV-2-associated. Each spike-specific TCR was assigned to its reactive spike region and to a CD4 or CD8 class using the MIRA data. Log10-transformed breadth and depth values were compared by one-way ANOVA with Sidak's multiple comparisons tests. The clones in this table, taken by TCRdb from immuneACCESS, are in-frame only. Not every clone is retained; where verified, under half of the shortfall comes from an unresolved V gene, and the cause of the rest is unknown. D and trimming come from the DNA, and the V and J calls and clone size come from that table. In this sample the table shows 150,000 or so clones, approximately 92% of which occur a single time. The ten largest clones take up 4% to 5.5% of the sample.

The time point label of this sample denotes: baseline before first vaccination. Vaccinee samples were obtained from the UK trials COV001 and COV002, which included a single-blind randomized controlled phase 2/3 trial of AZD1222 (ChAdOx1 nCoV-19) in healthy adults. Trial participant PBMC samples were collected at day 0 and day 28 after the second dose for TCRbeta chain sequencing. The sample consisted of peripheral blood, taken on day 0 of AZD1222 vaccination. This TCR derives from an adult in good health. The receptor chain draws on TRBV6-5 and TRBJ2-2, with an unclear D gene assignment. The DNA reads as follows: TGTGCCAGCAGTTACTTGCGGTCCGGGGAGCTGTTTTTT. Translated, this gives CASSYLRSGELFF.